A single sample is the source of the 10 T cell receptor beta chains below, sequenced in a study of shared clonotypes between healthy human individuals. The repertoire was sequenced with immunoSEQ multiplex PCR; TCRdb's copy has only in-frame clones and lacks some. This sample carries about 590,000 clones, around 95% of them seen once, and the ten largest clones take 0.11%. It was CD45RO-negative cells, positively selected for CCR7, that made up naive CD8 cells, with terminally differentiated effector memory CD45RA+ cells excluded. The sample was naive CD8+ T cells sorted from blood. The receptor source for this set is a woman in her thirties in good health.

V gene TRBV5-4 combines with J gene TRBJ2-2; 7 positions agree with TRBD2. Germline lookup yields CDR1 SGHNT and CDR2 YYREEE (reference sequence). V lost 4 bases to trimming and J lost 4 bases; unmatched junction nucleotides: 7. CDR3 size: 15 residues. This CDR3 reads CASSPSGIGTGELFF. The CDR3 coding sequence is TGTGCCAGCAGCCCCAGCGGGATAGGCACCGGGGAGCTGTTTTTT. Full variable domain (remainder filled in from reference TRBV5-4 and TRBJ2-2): ETGVTQSPTHLIKTRGQQVTLRCSSQSGHNTVSWYQQALGQGPQFIFQYYREEENGRGNFPPRFSGLQFPNYSSELNVNALELDDSALYLCASSPSGIGTGELFFGEGSRLTVL.

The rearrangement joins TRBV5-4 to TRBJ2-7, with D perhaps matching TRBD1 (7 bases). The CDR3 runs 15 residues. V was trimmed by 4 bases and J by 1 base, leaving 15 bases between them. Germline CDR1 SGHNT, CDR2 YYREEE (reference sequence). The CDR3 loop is CASSADRAGSYEQYF. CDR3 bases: TGTGCCAGCAGCGCCGACAGGGCGGGGTCCTACGAGCAGTACTTC.

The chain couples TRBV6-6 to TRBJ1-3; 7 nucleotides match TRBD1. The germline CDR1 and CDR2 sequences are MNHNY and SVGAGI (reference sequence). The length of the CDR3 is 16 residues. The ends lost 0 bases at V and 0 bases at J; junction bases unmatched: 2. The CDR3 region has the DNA TGTGCCAGCAGTTACTCGACAGGGAACTCTGGAAACACCATATATTTT. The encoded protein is CASSYSTGNSGNTIYF.

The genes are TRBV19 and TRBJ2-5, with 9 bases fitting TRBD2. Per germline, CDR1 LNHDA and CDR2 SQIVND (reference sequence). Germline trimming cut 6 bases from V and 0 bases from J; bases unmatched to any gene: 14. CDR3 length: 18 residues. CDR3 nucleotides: TGTGCCAGTAGCCCCGCGGGGACTAGCTTATGGAACCAAGAGACCCAGTACTTC. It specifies CASSPAGTSLWNQETQYF.

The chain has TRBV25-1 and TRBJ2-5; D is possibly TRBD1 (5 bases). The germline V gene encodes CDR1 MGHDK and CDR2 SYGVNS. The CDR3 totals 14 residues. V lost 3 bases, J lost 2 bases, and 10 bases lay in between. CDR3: CASSEWGMQETQYF. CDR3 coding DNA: TGTGCCAGCAGTGAGTGGGGCATGCAAGAGACCCAGTACTTC. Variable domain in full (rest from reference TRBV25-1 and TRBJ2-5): EADIYQTPRYLVIGTGKKITLECSQTMGHDKMYWYQQDPGMELHLIHYSYGVNSTEKGDLSSESTVSRIRTEHFPLTLESARPSHTSQYLCASSEWGMQETQYFGPGTRLLVL.

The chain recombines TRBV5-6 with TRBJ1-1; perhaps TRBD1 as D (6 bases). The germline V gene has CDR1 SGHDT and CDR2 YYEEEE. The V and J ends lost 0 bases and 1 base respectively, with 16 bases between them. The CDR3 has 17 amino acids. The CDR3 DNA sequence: TGTGCCAGCAGCTTGGCAATCGGAGGGGGGGAGAACACTGAAGCTTTCTTT. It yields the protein CASSLAIGGGENTEAFF. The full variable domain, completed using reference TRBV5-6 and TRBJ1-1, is DAGVTQSPTHLIKTRGQQVTLRCSPKSGHDTVSWYQQALGQGPQFIFQYYEEEERQRGNFPDRFSGHQFPNYSSELNVNALLLGDSALYLCASSLAIGGGENTEAFFGQGTRLTVV.

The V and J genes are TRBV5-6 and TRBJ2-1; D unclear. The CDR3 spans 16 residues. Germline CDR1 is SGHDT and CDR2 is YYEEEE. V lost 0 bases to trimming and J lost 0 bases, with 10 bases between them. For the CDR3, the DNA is TGTGCCAGCAGCTTGGAGAAGTCGAGCTCCTACAATGAGCAGTTCTTC. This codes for CASSLEKSSSYNEQFF.

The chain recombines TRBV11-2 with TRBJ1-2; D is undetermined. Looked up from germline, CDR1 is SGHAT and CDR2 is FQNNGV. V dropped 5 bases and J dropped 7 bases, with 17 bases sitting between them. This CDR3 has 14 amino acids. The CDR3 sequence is CASSGEVNYRGYTF. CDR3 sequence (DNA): TGTGCCAGCAGCGGAGAGGTGAACTATCGTGGCTACACCTTC.

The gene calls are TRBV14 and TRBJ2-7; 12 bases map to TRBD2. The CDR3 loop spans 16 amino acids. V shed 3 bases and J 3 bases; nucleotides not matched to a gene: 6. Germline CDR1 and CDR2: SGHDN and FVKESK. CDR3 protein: CASSQGTSGFFYEQYF. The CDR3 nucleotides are TGTGCCAGCAGCCAGGGGACTAGCGGGTTTTTCTACGAGCAGTACTTC.

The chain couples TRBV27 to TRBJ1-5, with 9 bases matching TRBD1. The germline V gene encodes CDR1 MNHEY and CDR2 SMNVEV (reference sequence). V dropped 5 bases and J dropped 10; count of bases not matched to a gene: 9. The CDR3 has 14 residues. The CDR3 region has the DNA TGTGCCAGCAGTCTTCGGACAGGGGTGCGTCCCCAGCATTTT. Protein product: CASSLRTGVRPQHF.